These T cell receptor beta chains were read from a single sample in a study of T cell responses to AZD1222 COVID-19 vaccine. TCRdb keeps only in-frame clones here, not all; method: immunoSEQ multiplex PCR. The table records approximately 89,000 clones, around 90% of them present only once. This sample comprised peripheral blood, obtained on day 0 of AZD1222 vaccination. These receptors were collected from an adult in good health. Each CDR3 is given with its conserved first and last residue. Fields, in order: V gene, clone size, CDR3 protein. Clone size is not always given. Where it is, it says once, few, many or a class for expanded clones.

TRBV5-8	NA	CASSLVQGRANEQFF
TRBV7-3	NA	CASSPSGTGGWETQYF
TRBV9	NA	CASSVVPNTEAFF
TRBV18	NA	CASSSGGNNSPLHF
TRBV28	NA	CAGQGGGGRQETQYF
TRBV27	NA	CASSGLAGTKSSYEQYF
TRBV6-5	NA	CASTTSTKIYYEQYF
TRBV24-1	NA	CATSDGTSGAETQYF
TRBV18	NA	CASSPGPEGVYGYTF
TRBV27	NA	CASSTGNTDTEAFF
TRBV5-1	NA	CASRTSGTRADTQYF
TRBV6-6	NA	CASRFGVEAFF
TRBV27	NA	CASSFSGSLPDGYTF
TRBV5-1	NA	CASSYTDRAHSGNTIYF
TRBV5-1	NA	CASSLRELDTGELFF
TRBV10-1	NA	CASSGPLANEQFF
TRBV7-2	NA	CASSFSGTGVVDTGELFF
TRBV10-1	NA	CASSEQGYEQYF
TRBV7-9	NA	CASSLQNSPLHF
TRBV6-6	NA	CASSLSETYNSPLHF
TRBV2	NA	CASSGTDNTDTQYF
TRBV30	NA	CAWSGGGARYGYTF
TRBV11-3	NA	CASSLGGNTGELFF
TRBV6-4	NA	CASWQRNQPQHF
TRBV27	once	CASSTLSGTDTKGTEAFF
TRBV21-1	NA	CASPGPGGQMTYNEQFF
TRBV5-5	NA	CASSPTYYEQYF
TRBV18	NA	CASSADIYGYTF
TRBV27	NA	CASSFDEPYNYGYTF
TRBV6-5	NA	CASSYAGNSYGYTF
TRBV10-3	once	CAISPPGRMNTEAFF
TRBV6-1	few	CASSETGRANYGYTF
TRBV7-9	NA	CASSEGLADYNEQFF
TRBV28	NA	CASSPLLPIPNTEAFF
TRBV10-3	NA	CAITGTSGYNEQFF
TRBV19	NA	CASRRTVQDNEQFF
TRBV10-3	NA	CAISRTSGSSGYPDEQYF
TRBV2	NA	CASRGGRRKGNQPQHF
TRBV6-5	NA	CASSYSRPPWGYEQYF
TRBV24-1	NA	CATSDWRAGSYEQYF
TRBV15	NA	CATSSSKGQGGTGELFF
TRBV5-6	NA	CASSLGGIIPAQNIQYF
TRBV4-1	NA	CASSQAGNRQYF
TRBV5-1	NA	CASRTFQQGAEGYGYTF
TRBV7-2	NA	CASSHRGYGYTF
TRBV6-5	NA	CASTVGSNEQFF
TRBV7-3	NA	CASSLWGEKGTEAFF
TRBV7-9	NA	CASSLDRLGRSYNEQFF
TRBV6-5	once	CASSPDGSYEQYF
TRBV5-1	NA	CASSLQGGSGYYGYTF
TRBV10-3	NA	CAISQTGTGAESPLHF
TRBV28	NA	CASRPLAGGSYNEQFF
TRBV28	NA	CASKTAVGFKFF
TRBV5-1	NA	CASSNRQGGYSSYNSPLHF